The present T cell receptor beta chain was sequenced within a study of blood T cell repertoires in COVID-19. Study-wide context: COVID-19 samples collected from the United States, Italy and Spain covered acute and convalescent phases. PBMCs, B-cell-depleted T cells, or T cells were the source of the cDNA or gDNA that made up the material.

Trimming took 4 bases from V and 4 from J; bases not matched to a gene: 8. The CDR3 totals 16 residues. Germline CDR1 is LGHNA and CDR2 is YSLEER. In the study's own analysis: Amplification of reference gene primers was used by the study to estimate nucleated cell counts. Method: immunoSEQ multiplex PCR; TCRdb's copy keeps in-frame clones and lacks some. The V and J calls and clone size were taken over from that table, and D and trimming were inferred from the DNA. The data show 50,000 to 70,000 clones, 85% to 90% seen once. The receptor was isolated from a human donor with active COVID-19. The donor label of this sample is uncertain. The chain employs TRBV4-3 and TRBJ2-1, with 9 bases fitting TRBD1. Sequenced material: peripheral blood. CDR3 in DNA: TGCGCCAGCAGCCTGGCGACAGGGGGGTCGTACAATGAGCAGTTCTTC. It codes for CASSLATGGSYNEQFF.